These T cell receptor beta chains were read from a single sample in a study of T cell responses to AZD1222 COVID-19 vaccine. Clones were sequenced by immunoSEQ multiplex PCR, and TCRdb holds only the in-frame ones, with some missing. The table records about 150,000 clones, 85% to 95% of them present only once. The sequencing used peripheral blood, collected on day 0 of AZD1222 vaccination. The source is an adult in good health. Both conserved end residues are part of each CDR3. A D gene is named only where the DNA matches it firmly. Where a row states a size, it is once, few, many or the class of an expanded clone; other rows omit it.

TRBV7-9	TRBJ1-4	NA	NA	CASSIPTETSGEKLFF	TGTGCCAGCAGCATCCCGACGGAAACCTCAGGGGAAAAACTGTTTTTT
TRBV3-1/TRBV3-2	TRBJ1-2	TRBD1	NA	CASSQTTGEDYGYTF	TGTGCCAGCAGCCAAACTACAGGGGAGGACTATGGCTACACCTTC
TRBV27	TRBJ2-1	TRBD2	NA	CASSRAGGRNEQFF	TGTGCCAGCAGTAGAGCGGGGGGGAGAAATGAGCAGTTCTTC
TRBV2	TRBJ2-1	NA	NA	CASSGQVSSYNEQFF	TGTGCCAGCAGTGGACAGGTGAGCTCCTACAATGAGCAGTTCTTC
TRBV6-5	TRBJ2-6	TRBD1	few	CASRTGGSGANVLTF	TGTGCCAGCAGAACAGGGGGCTCTGGGGCCAACGTCCTGACTTTC
TRBV28	TRBJ2-7	NA	NA	CASSLPNDRYEQYF	TGTGCCAGCAGTTTACCCAACGACAGATACGAGCAGTACTTC
TRBV5-5	TRBJ1-5	NA	NA	CASSSVKDRNQPQHF	TGTGCCAGCAGCTCGGTAAAGGACAGAAATCAGCCCCAGCATTTT
TRBV30	TRBJ1-4	TRBD1	NA	CAWSAGDSPNEKLFF	TGTGCCTGGAGTGCAGGGGACAGCCCTAATGAAAAACTGTTTTTT
TRBV21-1	TRBJ2-2	NA	NA	CASSKIPTSPPGELFF	TGTGCCAGCAGCAAAATTCCGACTAGCCCCCCCGGGGAGCTGTTTTTT
TRBV9	TRBJ2-1	NA	NA	CASSASYNEQFF	TGTGCCAGCAGCGCCTCCTACAATGAGCAGTTCTTC
TRBV7-9	TRBJ1-5	TRBD1	NA	CASSLGLGQGSQPQHF	TGTGCCAGCAGCTTGGGGTTAGGACAGGGAAGTCAGCCCCAGCATTTT
TRBV10-3	TRBJ1-3	TRBD1	NA	CATWDSSGNTIYF	TGTGCCACCTGGGACAGCTCTGGAAACACCATATATTTT
TRBV6-5	TRBJ1-6	NA	once	CASSPGNYNSPLHF	TGTGCCAGCAGCCCGGGGAACTATAATTCACCCCTCCACTTT
TRBV30	TRBJ1-5	NA	once	CAWGPMTSNQPQHF	TGTGCCTGGGGACCGATGACTAGCAATCAGCCCCAGCATTTT
TRBV6-5	TRBJ1-2	NA	NA	CASKGPRGSNYGYTF	TGTGCCAGCAAGGGTCCCAGGGGCTCCAACTATGGCTACACCTTC
TRBV6-4	TRBJ1-1	NA	NA	CASRRDIMNTEAFF	TGTGCCAGCAGACGGGACATAATGAACACTGAAGCTTTCTTT
TRBV6-5	TRBJ1-2	NA	NA	CASSYVGSGYYGYTF	TGTGCCAGCAGTTACGTGGGCAGCGGTTATTATGGCTACACCTTC
TRBV7-9	TRBJ2-7	NA	NA	CASSSPGLPSYEQYF	TGTGCCAGCAGCAGTCCCGGACTCCCCTCCTACGAGCAGTACTTC
TRBV3-1/TRBV3-2	TRBJ2-4	TRBD2	NA	CASSHLAGGAKNIQYF	TGTGCCAGCAGCCATTTAGCGGGAGGGGCCAAAAACATTCAGTACTTC
TRBV6-5	TRBJ1-2	NA	NA	CASSYTREFNYGYTF	TGTGCCAGCAGTTATACCAGGGAGTTTAACTATGGCTACACCTTC
TRBV18	TRBJ2-1	NA	NA	CASSPTVGGGSSYNEQFF	TGTGCCAGCTCACCAACGGTGGGCGGGGGCAGCTCCTACAATGAGCAGTTCTTC
TRBV11-2	TRBJ1-1	TRBD1	NA	CASSVQTGRLTEAFF	TGTGCCAGCAGCGTACAGACAGGGAGGTTGACTGAAGCTTTCTTT
TRBV20-1	TRBJ2-7	NA	NA	CSASKGGGYEQYF	TGCAGTGCTAGTAAAGGGGGGGGTTACGAGCAGTACTTC
TRBV7-9	TRBJ2-1	NA	NA	CASSLRGSNYNEQFF	TGTGCCAGCAGCTTACGCGGCAGTAATTACAATGAGCAGTTCTTC
TRBV7-8	TRBJ1-4	TRBD1	NA	CASSMNRGRSEKLFF	TGTGCCAGCAGCATGAACAGGGGGCGTAGTGAAAAACTGTTTTTT
TRBV19	TRBJ1-5	TRBD1	NA	CASSIEGTAYQPQHF	TGTGCCAGTAGTATAGAGGGGACAGCGTATCAGCCCCAGCATTTT
TRBV7-8	TRBJ2-5	TRBD1	NA	CASSWGTGNLETQYF	TGTGCCAGCAGCTGGGGGACAGGGAATTTGGAGACCCAGTACTTC
TRBV4-2	TRBJ1-2	NA	NA	CASSQDRGAGYTF	TGTGCCAGCAGCCAAGATCGGGGGGCCGGCTACACCTTC
TRBV29-1	TRBJ2-1	NA	NA	CSVRAYNEQFF	TGCAGCGTCCGAGCCTACAATGAGCAGTTCTTC
TRBV7-8	TRBJ2-3	NA	NA	CASSSLLGSSTDTQYF	TGTGCCAGCAGCTCTCTGCTAGGGTCTAGCACAGATACGCAGTATTTT
TRBV7-9	TRBJ2-5	NA	once	CASSFGQETQYF	TGTGCCAGCAGCTTCGGACAAGAGACCCAGTACTTC
TRBV5-4	TRBJ2-1	TRBD1	NA	CASTGTGRGYNEQFF	TGTGCCAGCACCGGGACAGGGCGGGGGTACAATGAGCAGTTCTTC
TRBV9	TRBJ1-5	NA	NA	CASSVEGVISQPQHF	TGTGCCAGCAGCGTAGAGGGTGTAATAAGCCAGCCCCAGCATTTT
TRBV11-3	TRBJ1-5	NA	once	CASSRGPSNQPQHF	TGTGCCAGCAGCCGGGGACCGAGCAATCAGCCCCAGCATTTT
TRBV5-6	TRBJ2-7	TRBD2	NA	CASSYLGTIDYEQYF	TGTGCCAGCAGCTACCTGGGGACTATCGACTACGAGCAGTACTTC
TRBV11-1	TRBJ2-3	TRBD2	NA	CASSSRLAGGEDTQYF	TGTGCCAGCAGCTCACGACTAGCGGGAGGGGAAGATACGCAGTATTTT
TRBV6-1	TRBJ2-7	NA	NA	CASSEREQQEQYF	TGTGCCAGCAGTGAACGGGAGCAGCAGGAGCAGTACTTC
TRBV19	TRBJ1-5	NA	NA	CASTGRVGSNQPQHF	TGTGCCAGTACCGGTAGAGTAGGGAGCAATCAGCCCCAGCATTTT
TRBV7-8	TRBJ1-4	NA	NA	CASSLTEVANEKLFF	TGTGCCAGCAGCCTAACAGAGGTAGCTAATGAAAAACTGTTTTTT
TRBV11-2	TRBJ2-7	NA	NA	CASSLVRGHEQYF	TGTGCCAGCAGCTTAGTGAGGGGCCACGAGCAGTACTTC
TRBV11-2	TRBJ1-2	NA	once	CASSLGSANEANYGYTF	TGTGCCAGCAGCTTAGGATCCGCCAATGAAGCTAACTATGGCTACACCTTC
TRBV2	TRBJ1-6	TRBD1	NA	CASRGPGQVNSPLHF	TGTGCCAGCAGGGGGCCGGGACAGGTAAATTCACCCCTCCACTTT
TRBV15	TRBJ2-7	NA	once	CATSRGKGYEQYF	TGTGCCACCAGCAGAGGAAAGGGCTACGAGCAGTACTTC
TRBV15	TRBJ1-1	TRBD1	NA	CATSSNRGGNTEAFF	TGTGCCACCAGCAGCAACAGGGGTGGAAACACTGAAGCTTTCTTT
TRBV4-2	TRBJ2-1	NA	few	CASSPNWVSSYNEQFF	TGTGCCAGCAGCCCTAACTGGGTAAGCTCCTACAATGAGCAGTTCTTC
TRBV9	TRBJ1-2	NA	NA	CASSVRTRRMGIGYDGYTF	TGTGCCAGCAGCGTTAGAACACGACGGATGGGGATAGGATATGATGGCTACACCTTC
TRBV7-9	TRBJ2-1	TRBD1	NA	CASSLMAGGLYNEQFF	TGTGCCAGCAGCTTAATGGCAGGGGGCTTATACAATGAGCAGTTCTTC